This TCR beta chain appears in the sequencing data of a study of T-cell reconstitution after alpha-beta-depleted transplantation in children. The TCRbeta library was prepared with unique molecular identifiers. One entry per CDR3 protein results from TCRdb running MiXCR on the PCR reads. Of just under 550,000 distinct CDR3 sequences in the sample, around 16% are singletons; the top ten hold approximately 3%. The CDR3 length is 15 residues. Germline CDR1 and CDR2: SGHTA and FQGNSA. Trimming took 4 bases from V and 8 from J, leaving 20 bases between them. The sequence came from a human donor who donated a stem cell graft to a child with acute lymphoblastic leukemia. This specimen consisted of PBMCs from the stem cell graft donor, obtained from the stem cell graft. The chain is built from TRBV7-2 and TRBJ1-2; no clear D. In DNA form, the CDR3 reads TGTGCCAGCAGCTCTGCCTTGGACGCACGGAGGGGCTACACCTTC. Translating gives CASSSALDARRGYTF.